The 7 T cell receptor beta chains in this list originate from one sample, sequenced in a study of T cell changes during pregnancy in multiple sclerosis. Profiling relied on immunoSEQ multiplex PCR, and the TCRdb table lists in-frame clones only, not all of them. Here the sample spans roughly 62,000 clones, 70% to 90% being singletons. The sequences come from peripheral blood, collected in the first trimester of pregnancy. Receptor source: a female donor with multiple sclerosis, enrolled in a pregnancy study.

The chain uses TRBV7-9 and TRBJ1-2; TRBD1 aligns across 7 bases. The CDR3 totals 12 residues. Trimming took 6 bases from V and 6 from J; bases not matched to a gene: 4. The germline V gene encodes CDR1 SEHNR and CDR2 FQNEAQ (reference sequence). The DNA of the CDR3 is TGTGCCAGCAGTTTCACAGGGGATGGCTACACCTTC. Its translation: CASSFTGDGYTF.

This clone was seen a handful of times. The V and J genes are TRBV6-1 and TRBJ1-5; 9 bases match TRBD1. The CDR3 length is 14 residues. From germline, CDR1 is MNHNS and CDR2 SASEGT. After removal of 4 bases from V and 6 bases from J, the junction contained 4 bases not matched to a gene. The CDR3 reads CASSVYRGPQPQHF. The DNA for the CDR3 is TGTGCCAGCAGTGTATACAGGGGGCCTCAGCCCCAGCATTTT.

The J gene is TRBJ1-5, the V gene TRBV11-2; D might be TRBD1 (6 bases). Germline V gene sequence: CDR1 SGHAT, CDR2 FQNNGV. This CDR3 has 15 residues. Trimming removed 0 bases from V and 6 bases from J, with 12 bases in between. CDR3 sequence reads: CASSLDLGGGQPQHF. CDR3 bases: TGTGCCAGCAGCTTAGATCTTGGGGGCGGTCAGCCCCAGCATTTT.

The chain has TRBV9 and TRBJ2-3; D is unresolved. The CDR3 has 14 residues. CDR1 is SGDLS and CDR2 is YYNGEE in the germline V gene. V lost 4 bases, J lost 6 bases, and 15 bases lay in between. This CDR3 is CASSPQTTMDTQYF. In DNA form, the CDR3 reads TGTGCCAGCAGCCCTCAAACTACCATGGATACGCAGTATTTT.

The chain uses TRBV27 and TRBJ2-5; TRBD1 aligns across 8 bases. This CDR3 is built from 15 residues. Germline values: CDR1 MNHEY, CDR2 SMNVEV (reference sequence). J lost 6 bases, V lost 5 bases, and 11 bases had no gene match. CDR3 DNA: TGTGCCAGCAGTACCGCCCGGACAGGGTTAAAGACCCAGTACTTC. Its protein product is CASSTARTGLKTQYF.

The chain joins TRBV6-4 to TRBJ1-1; 7 bases fit TRBD1. Unmatched junction bases numbered 6, after V lost 4 bases and J lost 4 bases. CDR1 and CDR2 from the germline V gene are MRHNA and SNTAGT. The CDR3 is 14 residues long. The CDR3 reads CASSVTGEGTEAFF. The CDR3 DNA reads TGTGCCAGCAGTGTAACAGGGGAAGGCACTGAAGCTTTCTTT.

The V call is TRBV6-1, the J call TRBJ1-6; possibly TRBD1 for D (5 bases). This CDR3 has 15 amino acids. V was clipped by 2 bases and J by 0 bases, with 5 bases between them. Looked up from germline, CDR1 is MNHNS and CDR2 is SASEGT. CDR3 in DNA: TGTGCCAGCAGTGAACAGGGCTCCTATAATTCACCCCTCCACTTT. This gives the protein CASSEQGSYNSPLHF.